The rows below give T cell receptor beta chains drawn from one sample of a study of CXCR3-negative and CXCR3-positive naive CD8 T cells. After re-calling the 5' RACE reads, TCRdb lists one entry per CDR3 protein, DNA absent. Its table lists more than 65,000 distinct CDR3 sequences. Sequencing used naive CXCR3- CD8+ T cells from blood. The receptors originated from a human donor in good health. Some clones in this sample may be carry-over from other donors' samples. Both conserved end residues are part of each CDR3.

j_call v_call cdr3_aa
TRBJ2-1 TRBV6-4 CASSDQGGGANEQFF
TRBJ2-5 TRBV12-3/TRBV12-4 CASSFTQGAETQYF
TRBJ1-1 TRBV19 CASSDTGNTEAFF
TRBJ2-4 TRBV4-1 CASSQPGGENIQYF
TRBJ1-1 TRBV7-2 CASSLNKGTEAFF
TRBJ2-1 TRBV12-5 CASGLKPGRSSYNEQFF
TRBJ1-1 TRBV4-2 CASSQEGRTEAFF
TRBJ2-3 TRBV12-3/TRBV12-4 CASSVSRVPDTQYF
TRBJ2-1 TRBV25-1 CASSDQIYNEQFF
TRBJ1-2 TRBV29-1 CSVEDGGARGYTF
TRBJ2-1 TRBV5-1 CASSPFLDSNEQFF
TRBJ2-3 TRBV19 CASSPSGRSTDTQYF
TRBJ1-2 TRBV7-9 CASSAGDLDNYGYTF
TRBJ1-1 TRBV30 CAGKGDTEAFF
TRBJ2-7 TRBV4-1 CASSQVSTYEQYF
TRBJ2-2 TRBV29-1 CSAVSSGELFF
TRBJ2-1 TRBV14 CASSHPGTSPEEKFF
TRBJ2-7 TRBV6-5 CASSYSTGGSYEQYF
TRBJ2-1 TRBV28 CASSYRGYNEQFF
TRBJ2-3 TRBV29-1 CSAEARGLSGPSTDTQYF
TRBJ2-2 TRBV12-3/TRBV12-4 CASSPHRVANTGELFF
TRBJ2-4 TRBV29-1 CSVLTGGQHIQYF
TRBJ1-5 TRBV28 CASSPPGTRGWQGQPQHF
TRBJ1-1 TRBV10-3 CAISAQGSPEAFF
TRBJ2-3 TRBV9 CASGSFDTQYF
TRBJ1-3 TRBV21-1 CASSKARRGPNSSSGNTIYF
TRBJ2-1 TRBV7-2 CASSPVAGVYNEQFF
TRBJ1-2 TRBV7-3 CASSLKPRHGRDGYTF
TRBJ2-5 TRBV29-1 CSVTGGLAPQETQYF